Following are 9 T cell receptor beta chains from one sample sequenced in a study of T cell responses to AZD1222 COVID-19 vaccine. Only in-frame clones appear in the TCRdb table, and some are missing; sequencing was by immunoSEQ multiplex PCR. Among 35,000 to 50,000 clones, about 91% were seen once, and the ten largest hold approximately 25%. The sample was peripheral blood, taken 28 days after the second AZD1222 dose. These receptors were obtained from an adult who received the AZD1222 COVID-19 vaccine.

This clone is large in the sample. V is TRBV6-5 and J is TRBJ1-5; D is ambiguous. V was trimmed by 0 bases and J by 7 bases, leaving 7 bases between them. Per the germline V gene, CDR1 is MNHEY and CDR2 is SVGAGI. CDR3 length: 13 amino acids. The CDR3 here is CASSYSREQPQHF. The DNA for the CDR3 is TGTGCCAGCAGTTACTCTAGGGAACAGCCCCAGCATTTT.

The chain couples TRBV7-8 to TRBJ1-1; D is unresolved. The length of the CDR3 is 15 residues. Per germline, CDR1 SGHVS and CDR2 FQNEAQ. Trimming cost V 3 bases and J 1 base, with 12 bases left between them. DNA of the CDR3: TGTGCCAGCAGCTTCGACGGATCGCCGAACACTGAAGCTTTCTTT. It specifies CASSFDGSPNTEAFF.

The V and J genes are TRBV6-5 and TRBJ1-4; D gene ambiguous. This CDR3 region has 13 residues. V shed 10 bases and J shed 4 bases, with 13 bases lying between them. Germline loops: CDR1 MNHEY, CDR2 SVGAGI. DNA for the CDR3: TGTGCCATCGGCGGGCGGATTAATGAAAAACTGTTTTTT. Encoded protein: CAIGGRINEKLFF.

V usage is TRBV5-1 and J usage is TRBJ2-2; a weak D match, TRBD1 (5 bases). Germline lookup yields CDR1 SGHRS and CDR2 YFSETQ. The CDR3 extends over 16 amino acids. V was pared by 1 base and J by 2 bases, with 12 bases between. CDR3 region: CASSLYVQGNTGELFF. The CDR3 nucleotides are TGCGCCAGCAGCTTGTACGTCCAGGGAAACACCGGGGAGCTGTTTTTT.

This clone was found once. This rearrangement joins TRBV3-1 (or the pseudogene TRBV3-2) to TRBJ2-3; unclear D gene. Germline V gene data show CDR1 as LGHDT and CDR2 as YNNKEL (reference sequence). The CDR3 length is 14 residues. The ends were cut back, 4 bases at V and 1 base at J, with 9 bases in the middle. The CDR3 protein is CASSLTPGTDTQYF. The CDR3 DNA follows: TGTGCCAGCAGCCTGACCCCCGGCACAGATACGCAGTATTTT.

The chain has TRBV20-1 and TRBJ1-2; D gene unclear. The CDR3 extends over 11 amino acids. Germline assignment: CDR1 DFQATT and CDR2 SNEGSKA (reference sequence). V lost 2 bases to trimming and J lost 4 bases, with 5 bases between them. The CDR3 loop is CSARLPYGYTF. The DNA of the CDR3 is TGCAGTGCTAGACTGCCCTATGGCTACACCTTC.

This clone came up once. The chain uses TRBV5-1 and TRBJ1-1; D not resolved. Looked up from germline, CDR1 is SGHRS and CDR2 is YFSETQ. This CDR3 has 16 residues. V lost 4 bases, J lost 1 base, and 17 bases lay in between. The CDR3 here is CASSLQAGNENTEAFF. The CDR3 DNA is TGCGCCAGCAGCCTCCAGGCGGGGAACGAGAACACTGAAGCTTTCTTT.

The CDR3 DNA reads as TGTGCCAGCAGCTTAGTGGGTGGGTCCGCAGATACGCAGTATTTT. This codes for CASSLVGGSADTQYF. V is TRBV7-2 and J is TRBJ2-3; D call uncertain. V shed 1 base and J shed 4 bases, with 12 bases lying between them. The CDR3 consists of 15 residues. CDR1 and CDR2 (germline): SGHTA, FQGNSA.

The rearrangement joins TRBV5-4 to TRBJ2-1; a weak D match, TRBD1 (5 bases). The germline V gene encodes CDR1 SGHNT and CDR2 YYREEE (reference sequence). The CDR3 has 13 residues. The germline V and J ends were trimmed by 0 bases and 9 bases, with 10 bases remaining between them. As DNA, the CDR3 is TGTGCCAGCAGCTTGGGACAGTACGGTGAGCAGTTCTTC. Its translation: CASSLGQYGEQFF.